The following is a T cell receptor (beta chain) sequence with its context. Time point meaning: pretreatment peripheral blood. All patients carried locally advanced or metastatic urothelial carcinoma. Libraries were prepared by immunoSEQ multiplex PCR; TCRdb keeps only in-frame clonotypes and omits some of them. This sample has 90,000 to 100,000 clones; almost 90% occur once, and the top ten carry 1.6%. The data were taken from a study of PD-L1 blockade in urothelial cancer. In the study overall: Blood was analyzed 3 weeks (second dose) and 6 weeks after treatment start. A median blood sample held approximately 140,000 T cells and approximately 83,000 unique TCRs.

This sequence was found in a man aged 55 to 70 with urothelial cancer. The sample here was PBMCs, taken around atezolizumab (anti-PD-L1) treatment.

The CDR3 DNA sequence: TGTGCCAGCAGTTTGGGCCTGCCAACGAACACTGAAGCTTTCTTT. Amino acid sequence: CASSLGLPTNTEAFF. The chain carries TRBV6-5 and TRBJ1-1; D gene ambiguous. Germline V gene sequence: CDR1 MNHEY, CDR2 SVGAGI. V gave up 4 bases and J gave up 1 base, with 13 bases separating them. CDR3 length: 15 residues.